This T cell receptor beta chain stems from a study of blood T cell repertoires in COVID-19. As for the study in general: Both acute and convalescent COVID-19 samples were obtained from the United States, Italy and Spain. In each case, the material was cDNA or gDNA derived from T cells, B-cell-depleted T cells, or PBMCs.

Researchers sorted participants into cohorts using their self-reported clinical history. In the authors' workflow: Amplifying reference gene primers gave estimates of nucleated cell counts. Sequenced by immunoSEQ multiplex PCR; TCRdb stores in-frame clones only, minus some. V and J calls plus clone size are reproduced from that table; the DNA served to infer D and trimming. The sample includes 310,000 or so clones, 87% of them seen just once. Germline-derived CDR1 and CDR2 are SGHNT and YYREEE (reference sequence). This CDR3 has 14 residues. V shed 4 bases and J 5 bases; nucleotides not matched to a gene: 5.

Sequencing input: PBMCs or T cells enriched from blood (not recorded which). This clonotype originated in a middle-aged woman who had recovered from COVID-19. The chain couples TRBV5-4 to TRBJ2-2; TRBD1 matches 7 bases. The CDR3 is CASSHTTGTGELFF. CDR3 nucleotides: TGTGCCAGCAGCCATACGACAGGGACCGGGGAGCTGTTTTTT. The full variable domain, with the rest looked up from reference TRBV5-4 and TRBJ2-2, is ETGVTQSPTHLIKTRGQQVTLRCSSQSGHNTVSWYQQALGQGPQFIFQYYREEENGRGNFPPRFSGLQFPNYSSELNVNALELDDSALYLCASSHTTGTGELFFGEGSRLTVL.